A single sample is the source of the 23 T cell receptor beta chains below, sequenced in a study of T cells after yellow fever vaccination. From the 5' RACE reads, TCRdb called clonotypes with MiXCR, one entry per CDR3 protein. Here the sample spans around 320,000 distinct CDR3 sequences, 3.5% to 4.5% being singletons. The source was PBMCs, collected 15 days after the yellow fever booster vaccination. The receptors were gathered from a man aged 18 to 35 who received the YFV17D yellow fever vaccine.

This clonotype was counted at least ten times. This chain connects TRBV12-3 or TRBV12-4 to TRBJ2-7, with D maybe TRBD2 (6 bases). This CDR3 has 12 residues. The V gene lost 3 bases and the J gene lost 4 bases, with 7 bases spanning the gap. The CDR3 spells CASSFRGYEQYF. CDR3 sequence (DNA): TGTGCCAGCAGTTTCCGGGGGTACGAGCAGTACTTC.

V is TRBV14 and J is TRBJ2-3, with 10 positions matching TRBD1. This CDR3 region has 13 residues. The J segment lost 8 bases and the V segment lost 3 bases, leaving 2 bases of the junction unmatched. CDR1 is SGHDN, CDR2 FVKESK, per germline. The CDR3 nucleotides read TGTGCCAGCAGCCAGTGGGACAGGGGTACGCAGTATTTT. Its translation: CASSQWDRGTQYF.

This clonotype was seen more than once but under ten times. V and J are TRBV7-9 and TRBJ2-2; possible D gene TRBD1, 5 bases. The CDR3 contains 16 residues. The germline V and J ends were trimmed by 8 bases and 3 bases, with 19 bases remaining between them. CDR1 is SEHNR, CDR2 FQNEAQ, per germline (reference sequence). The CDR3 nucleotides read TGTGCCAGCGCCCCCCGGGCTATAGGGGACACCGGGGAGCTGTTTTTT. The encoded protein is CASAPRAIGDTGELFF.

The chain carries TRBV5-4 and TRBJ2-7, with 9 positions matching TRBD2. This CDR3 has 17 amino acids. Unmatched junction bases numbered 8, after V lost 1 base and J lost 0 bases. Germline loops: CDR1 SGHNT, CDR2 YYREEE (reference sequence). This CDR3 is CASSLTLLAGVSYEQYF. The CDR3, as DNA: TGTGCCAGCAGCTTGACCCTACTAGCGGGTGTCTCCTACGAGCAGTACTTC.

This clonotype was found many times. The chain combines TRBV6-5 with TRBJ1-3; D call uncertain. The germline V gene encodes CDR1 MNHEY and CDR2 SVGAGI. Trimming took 1 base from V and 4 from J, leaving 8 bases between them. This CDR3 spans 14 amino acids. CDR3 region: CASSYWGTGNTIYF. For the CDR3, the DNA is TGTGCCAGCAGTTACTGGGGTACGGGAAACACCATATATTTT.

There are many counts of this clonotype. This sequence joins TRBV18 and TRBJ2-7; TRBD2 matches at 7 bases. This CDR3 region has 14 residues. The V gene's germline CDR1 is KGHSH and CDR2 LQKENI. V gave up 6 bases and J gave up 3 bases; unmatched junction bases: 8. CDR3 bases: TGTGCCAGCTCGGCCGGGACTACCCTCTACGAGCAGTACGTC. This gives the protein CASSAGTTLYEQYV.

This clonotype came up a few times. The chain couples TRBV11-2 to TRBJ2-1; TRBD2 matches at 10 bases. This CDR3 is 15 amino acids long. Per germline, CDR1 SGHAT and CDR2 FQNNGV. V was clipped by 1 base and J by 7 bases; unmatched bases: 4. CDR3 region: CASSLVAGGLNEQFF. In DNA form, the CDR3 reads TGTGCCAGCAGCTTAGTAGCGGGGGGCCTGAATGAGCAGTTCTTC.

This clonotype was recorded at least ten times. The chain links TRBV3-1 to TRBJ1-2; D gene uncertain. This CDR3 is built from 12 residues. V lost 4 bases, J lost 5 bases, and 8 bases lay in between. Germline V lookup: CDR1 LGHDT, CDR2 YNNKEL (reference sequence). The CDR3 sequence is CASSPGAYGYTF. CDR3 coding DNA: TGTGCCAGCAGCCCCGGAGCTTATGGCTACACCTTC. The full variable domain, rest sourced from reference TRBV3-1 and TRBJ1-2, is DTAVSQTPKYLVTQMGNDKSIKCEQNLGHDTMYWYKQDSKKFLKIMFSYNNKELIINETVPNRFSPKSPDKAHLNLHINSLELGDSAVYFCASSPGAYGYTFGSGTRLTVV.

This clonotype was counted a few times. CDR3 nucleotides: TGTGCCAGCAGCTTAGGCTCGGGGATGGGGCAGCCCCAGCATTTT. Amino acids: CASSLGSGMGQPQHF. The V call is TRBV7-2, the J call TRBJ1-5; D gene uncertain. Germline assignment: CDR1 SGHTA and CDR2 FQGNSA. The CDR3 spans 15 residues. V lost 1 base and J 7 bases, leaving 14 bases between the germline ends. The full variable domain, in which reference TRBV7-2 and TRBJ1-5 provide the parts outside the CDR3, is GAGVSQSPSNKVTEKGKDVELRCDPISGHTALYWYRQSLGQGLEFLIYFQGNSAPDKSGLPSDRFSAERTGGSVSTLTIQRTQQEDSAVYLCASSLGSGMGQPQHFGDGTRLSIL.

This clonotype was recorded a few times. The gene calls are TRBV5-1 and TRBJ2-5; the D gene is possibly TRBD2 (5 bases). The CDR3 is made up of 16 amino acids. The germline V and J ends were trimmed by 4 bases and 5 bases, with 21 bases remaining between them. Germline V gives CDR1 SGHRS, CDR2 YFSETQ. In DNA form, the CDR3 reads TGCGCCAGCAGCCAAGACGGTGGACTTCCCAGTGAGACCCAGTACTTC. This encodes CASSQDGGLPSETQYF.

This clonotype was detected only a few times. The rearrangement uses TRBV12-3 or TRBV12-4 and TRBJ2-2, with 16 positions matching TRBD2. J gave up 2 bases and V 4 bases, and 10 bases lay outside the gene matches. The length of the CDR3 is 20 residues. CDR3 sequence (DNA): TGTGCCAGCAGTTCCTCGCCGGGACTAGCGGGGGGGAAAAACACCGGGGAGCTGTTTTTT. Residues: CASSSSPGLAGGKNTGELFF.

Many counts were recorded for this clonotype. The genes are TRBV10-3 and TRBJ2-7; D is unresolved. V lost 7 bases and J lost 2, with 9 bases in between. Germline V lookup: CDR1 ENHRY, CDR2 SYGVKD. The CDR3 is 12 amino acids. The CDR3 here is CAIKGGTYEQYF. The CDR3 DNA reads TGTGCCATCAAGGGCGGTACCTACGAGCAGTACTTC.

The chain joins TRBV18 to TRBJ2-7; 11 bases are a match to TRBD1. Germline V gene lookup returns CDR1 KGHSH and CDR2 LQKENI. The junction had 6 bases not matched to a gene; V was cut back by 3 bases and J by 2 bases. CDR3 length equals 16 residues. This CDR3 reads CASSPMGTGGTYEQYV. The CDR3 coding sequence is TGTGCCAGCTCACCTATGGGGACAGGGGGAACCTACGAGCAGTACGTC.

This clonotype was seen a handful of times. The J gene is TRBJ2-5, the V gene TRBV18; D unclear. The CDR3 is 14 residues long. Per the germline V gene, CDR1 is KGHSH and CDR2 is LQKENI. The germline V and J ends were trimmed by 0 bases and 7 bases, with 12 bases remaining between them. CDR3 DNA: TGTGCCAGCTCACCACCAACCGATCCAGGGACCCAGTACTTC. It encodes CASSPPTDPGTQYF.

In this sample, this clonotype turned up a few times. The genes are TRBV6-2 or TRBV6-3 and TRBJ2-1; 9 bases fit TRBD2. CDR1 and CDR2 (germline): MNHEY, SVGEGT. This CDR3 is 18 amino acids long. V was clipped by 2 bases and J by 4 bases; unmatched bases: 12. The DNA of the CDR3 is TGTGCCAGCAGTTACGAGGCTAAGCTAGCGGGGCCTTACAATGAGCAGTTCTTC. It yields the protein CASSYEAKLAGPYNEQFF.

This clonotype was picked up a small number of times. The J gene is TRBJ1-6, the V gene TRBV20-1; tentatively, D is TRBD1 (6 bases). V was trimmed by 3 bases and J by 10 bases, leaving 19 bases between them. CDR1 DFQATT and CDR2 SNEGSKA come from the germline V gene (reference sequence). This CDR3 is 15 amino acids long. This chain's CDR3 is CSARVGGRGSSPLHF. CDR3 bases: TGCAGTGCTAGGGTCGGGGGCAGGGGCTCCTCACCCCTCCACTTT.

This clonotype was recorded at least ten times. V usage is TRBV6-6 and J usage is TRBJ2-7, with unresolved D. CDR3 size: 14 residues. Trimming left V 2 bases short and J 2 bases short, with 10 bases between. CDR1 is MNHNY, CDR2 SVGAGI, per germline (reference sequence). CDR3 amino acids: CASSYRLTTYEQYF. As DNA, the CDR3 is TGTGCCAGCAGTTACCGGCTTACCACCTACGAGCAGTACTTC.

This clonotype was found many times. This chain connects TRBV7-9 to TRBJ1-5; no clear D. The CDR3 spans 15 residues. The germline V gene encodes CDR1 SEHNR and CDR2 FQNEAQ (reference sequence). V was cut by 1 base and J by 7 bases, with 14 bases left in between. This CDR3 reads CASSLEGGQGQPQHF. In DNA form, the CDR3 reads TGTGCCAGCAGCTTAGAAGGAGGGCAAGGGCAGCCCCAGCATTTT.

This clonotype was detected ten times or more. The chain employs TRBV10-3 and TRBJ2-7, with 7 bases that match TRBD2. Germline V CDR1 and CDR2: ENHRY, SYGVKD. The CDR3 runs 11 residues. The chain's CDR3 is CASGEGSEQYV. The CDR3 DNA reads TGTGCTTCGGGGGAGGGCTCCGAGCAGTACGTC.

This sequence joins TRBV5-1 and TRBJ1-1; perhaps TRBD1 as D (5 bases). CDR1 is SGHRS and CDR2 is YFSETQ in the germline V gene. V dropped 2 bases and J dropped 1 base, with 15 bases sitting between them. The CDR3 covers 16 residues. The CDR3 sequence is CASSLSPGITNTEAFF. In DNA, the CDR3 is TGCGCCAGCAGCTTATCTCCAGGGATCACGAACACTGAAGCTTTCTTT.

This clonotype was observed a few times. Possible read error: a much larger clone is one base away. This rearrangement joins TRBV10-3 to TRBJ2-5, with TRBD2 matching 9 bases. The CDR3 has 17 residues. Germline V lookup: CDR1 ENHRY, CDR2 SYGVKD. V was clipped by 2 bases and J by 5 bases; unmatched bases: 12. This chain's CDR3 is CAISEALSAGGNETQYF. For the CDR3, the DNA is TGTGCCATCAGTGAGGCCCTATCAGCGGGGGGAAATGAGACCCAGTACTTC.

This clonotype has only one observation. At one boundary the junction diverges from the germline segment, which might be a read error. The chain combines TRBV7-9 with TRBJ2-3, with a weak D call TRBD1 (5 bases). The CDR3 has 16 amino acids. Germline CDR1 reads SEHNR; CDR2 reads FQNEAQ (reference sequence). The CDR3 sequence is CTSSLGAGISTDTQYF. CDR3 DNA sequence: TGTACCAGCAGCTTAGGGGCAGGCATTAGCACAGATACGCAGTATTTT.

This clonotype was seen at least ten times. This rearrangement joins TRBV20-1 to TRBJ2-1, with D tentatively TRBD1 (5 bases). Germline V gene sequence: CDR1 DFQATT, CDR2 SNEGSKA (reference sequence). The V end was cut by 4 bases, the J end by 6 bases, with 10 bases between. This CDR3 comprises 12 residues. The DNA of the CDR3 is TGCAGTGCTACCGACAGTTCCAATGAGCAGTTCTTC. This translates into CSATDSSNEQFF.